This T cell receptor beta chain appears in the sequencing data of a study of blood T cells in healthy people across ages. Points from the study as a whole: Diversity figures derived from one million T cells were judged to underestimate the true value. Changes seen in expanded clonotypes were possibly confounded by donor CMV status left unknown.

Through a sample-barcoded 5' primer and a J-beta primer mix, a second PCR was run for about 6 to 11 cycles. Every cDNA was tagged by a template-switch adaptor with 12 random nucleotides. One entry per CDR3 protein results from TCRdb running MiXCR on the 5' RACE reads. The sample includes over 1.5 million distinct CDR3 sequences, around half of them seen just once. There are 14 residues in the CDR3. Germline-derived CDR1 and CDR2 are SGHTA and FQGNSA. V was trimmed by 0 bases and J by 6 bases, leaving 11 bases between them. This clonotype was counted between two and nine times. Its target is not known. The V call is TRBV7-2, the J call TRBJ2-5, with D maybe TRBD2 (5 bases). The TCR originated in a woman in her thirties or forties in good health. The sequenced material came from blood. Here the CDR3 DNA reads TGTGCCAGCAGCTTAGCGACCGGCGGGCAGACCCAGTACTTC. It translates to CASSLATGGQTQYF.